This T cell receptor (beta chain) was sequenced in a study of control samples from healthy donors and cancer patients. Trimming took off 6 bases at V and 0 bases at J, with 12 bases between the two ends. This CDR3 region has 16 residues. In germline, CDR1 is LNHDA, CDR2 SQIVND (reference sequence). Repertoires were generated with immunoSEQ multiplex PCR, while TCRdb's copy carries only in-frame clones and drops some. The table has about 160,000 clones, over 85% seen once. The receptor comes from a man aged 25-45 years in good health. Sequences were obtained from blood. The chain joins TRBV19 to TRBJ2-6, with D perhaps assigned TRBD1 or TRBD2 (5 bases each). CDR3 protein: CASSRDPSSGANVLTF. The CDR3, as DNA: TGTGCCAGTAGCCGGGACCCGAGCTCTGGGGCCAACGTCCTGACTTTC.